This T cell receptor beta chain was profiled in a study of blood T cells in healthy people across ages. Across the study: Through template switching, about one barcoded beta molecule was captured per two T cells, as measured in model experiments.

Then a second PCR, running roughly 7 to 11 cycles, was carried out with a sample-barcoded 5' primer and a J-beta primer mix. Each CDR3 protein is one row after TCRdb ran MiXCR on the 5' RACE reads. Of over a million distinct CDR3 sequences listed, 20% to 25% are singletons. In addition, the sample was reused for a study of T cells of mothers and their children.

The origin of this receptor is a girl aged 2 to 9 in good health. The sequenced sample consisted of blood.

CDR3 amino acids: CASSYTQGSGANVLTF. The CDR3 DNA follows: TGTGCCAGCAGCTACACGCAGGGCTCTGGGGCCAACGTCCTGACTTTC. The J gene is TRBJ2-6, the V gene TRBV6-6; D may be TRBD1 (5 bases). The V end was cut by 6 bases, the J end by 0 bases, with 12 bases between. Germline V gives CDR1 MNHNY, CDR2 SVGAGI (reference sequence). The length of the CDR3 is 16 residues.